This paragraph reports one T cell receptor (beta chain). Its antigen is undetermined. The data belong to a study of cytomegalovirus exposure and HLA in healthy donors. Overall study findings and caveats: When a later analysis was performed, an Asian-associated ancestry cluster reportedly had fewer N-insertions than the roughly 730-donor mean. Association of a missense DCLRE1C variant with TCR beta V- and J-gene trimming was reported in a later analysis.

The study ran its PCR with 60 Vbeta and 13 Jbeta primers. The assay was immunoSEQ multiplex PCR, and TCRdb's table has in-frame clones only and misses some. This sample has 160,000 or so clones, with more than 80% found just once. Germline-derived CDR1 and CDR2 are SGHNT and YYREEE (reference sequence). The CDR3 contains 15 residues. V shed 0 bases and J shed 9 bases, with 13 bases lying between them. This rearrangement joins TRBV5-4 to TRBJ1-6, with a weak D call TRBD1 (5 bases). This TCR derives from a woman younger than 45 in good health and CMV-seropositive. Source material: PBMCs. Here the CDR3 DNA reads TGTGCCAGCAGCTTGGCGTGGCAGGGTGGTTCACCCCTCCACTTT. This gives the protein CASSLAWQGGSPLHF.